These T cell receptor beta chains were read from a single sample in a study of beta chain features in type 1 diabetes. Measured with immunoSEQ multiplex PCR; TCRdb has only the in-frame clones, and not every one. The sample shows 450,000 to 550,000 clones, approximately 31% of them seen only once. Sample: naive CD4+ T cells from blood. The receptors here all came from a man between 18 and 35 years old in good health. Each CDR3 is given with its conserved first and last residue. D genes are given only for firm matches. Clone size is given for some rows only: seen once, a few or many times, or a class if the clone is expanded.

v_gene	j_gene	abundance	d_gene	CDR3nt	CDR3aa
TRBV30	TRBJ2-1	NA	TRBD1	TGTGCCTGGAAGGGGGCCTCGTGGGTCTTC	CAWKGASWVF
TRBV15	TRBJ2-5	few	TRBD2	TGTGCCACCAGCAGAGACTATCCGGGGGGGACCCAGTACTTC	CATSRDYPGGTQYF
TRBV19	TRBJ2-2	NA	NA	TGTGCCAGTAGTATCGACGGCTTCACCGGGGAGCTGTTTTTT	CASSIDGFTGELFF
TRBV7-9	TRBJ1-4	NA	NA	TGTGCCAGCAGCTTAGATTTCGAAAAACTGTTTTTT	CASSLDFEKLFF
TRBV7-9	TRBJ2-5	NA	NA	TGTGCCAGCAGCTTATCCTCAGGTCGGGAGACCCAGTACTTC	CASSLSSGRETQYF
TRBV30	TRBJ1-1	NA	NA	TGTGCCTGGAGTCAGGACCTCGACACTGAAGCTTTCTTT	CAWSQDLDTEAFF
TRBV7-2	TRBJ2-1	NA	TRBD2	TGTGCCAGCAGCTTACGGACTAGCGGGAGTTTATATGAGCAGTTCTTC	CASSLRTSGSLYEQFF
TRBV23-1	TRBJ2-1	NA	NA	TGCGCCAGCAGTCAGAGGGGGACTGAGCAGTTCTTC	CASSQRGTEQFF
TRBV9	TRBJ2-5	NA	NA	TGTGCCAGCAGCGTAGATGAAGAGGGGGAGACCCAGTACTTC	CASSVDEEGETQYF
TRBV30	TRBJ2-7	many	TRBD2	TGTGCCTGGAGGGGAGGGCACGAGCAGTACTTC	CAWRGGHEQYF
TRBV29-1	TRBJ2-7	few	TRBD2	TGCAGCGTCGCGGCCGGACTAGCGGGAGGCCCCTACGAGCAGTACTTC	CSVAAGLAGGPYEQYF
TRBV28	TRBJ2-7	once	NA	TGTGCCAGCAGTTTGTCGGCTGACTACGAGCAGTACTTC	CASSLSADYEQYF
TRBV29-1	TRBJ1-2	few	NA	TGCAGCGTTGTCGACATCTATGGCTACACCTTC	CSVVDIYGYTF
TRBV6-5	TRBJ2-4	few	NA	TGTGCCAGCAAATTTCCGGTCGAAAACATTCAGTACTTC	CASKFPVENIQYF
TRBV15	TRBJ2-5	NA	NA	TGTGCCACCAGCAGAGATTCCACAGGGAGGGCTCAAGAGACCCAGTACTTC	CATSRDSTGRAQETQYF
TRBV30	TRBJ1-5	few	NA	TGTGCCTGGAGTGGTAACCTTATCAATCAGCCCCAGCATTTT	CAWSGNLINQPQHF
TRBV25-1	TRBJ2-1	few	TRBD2	TGTGCCAGCAGTGTACCGGGACTAGCGGGAGGGCTGAATGAGCAGTTCTTC	CASSVPGLAGGLNEQFF
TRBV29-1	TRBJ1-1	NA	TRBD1	TGCAGCGGGCCTGGGACAGGGGCCACTGAAGCTTTCTTT	CSGPGTGATEAFF
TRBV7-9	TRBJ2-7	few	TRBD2	TGTGCCAGCAGCTCCCCGGGACTAGGGGACTCCTACGAGCAGTACTTC	CASSSPGLGDSYEQYF
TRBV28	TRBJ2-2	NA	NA	TGTGCCAGCTATATGGTGAACACCGGGGAGCTGTTTTTT	CASYMVNTGELFF
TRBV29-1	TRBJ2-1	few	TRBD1	TGCAGCGTAGACAGGGTCAATGAGCAGTTCTTC	CSVDRVNEQFF
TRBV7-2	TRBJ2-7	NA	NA	TGTGCCAGCAGCTTCTCCGGGACCCCTCACGAGCAGTACTTC	CASSFSGTPHEQYF
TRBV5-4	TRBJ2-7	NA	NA	TGTGCCAGCAGCACCTACCGGGAGGAGCAGTACTTC	CASSTYREEQYF
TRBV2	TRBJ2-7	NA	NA	TGTGCCAGCAGTGAAGTCGTCCTTACGAACGAGCAGTACTTC	CASSEVVLTNEQYF
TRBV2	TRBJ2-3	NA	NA	TGTGCCAGCGGTGCGGCAGATACGCAGTATTTT	CASGAADTQYF
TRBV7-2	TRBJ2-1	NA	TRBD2	TGTGCCAGCAGCCCCACTAGCGGGAGACCCAATGAGCAGTTCTTC	CASSPTSGRPNEQFF
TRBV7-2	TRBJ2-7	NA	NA	TGTGCCAGCAGCCAACGGGTCTCCTACGAGCAGTACTTC	CASSQRVSYEQYF
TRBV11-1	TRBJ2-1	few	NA	TGTGCCAGCAGCTTAAGCGACGCAACCTACAATGAGCAGTTCTTC	CASSLSDATYNEQFF
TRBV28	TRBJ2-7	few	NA	TGTGCCAGCAGTTTTTCTGATGCCTACGAGCAGTACTTC	CASSFSDAYEQYF
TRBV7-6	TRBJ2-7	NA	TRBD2	TGTGCCAGCAGCTTAATGGGACTAGCGGGTTACGAGCAGTACTTC	CASSLMGLAGYEQYF
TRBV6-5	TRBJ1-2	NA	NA	TGTGCCAGCAGTTACTCTGCGGGTCTCTATGGCTACACCTTC	CASSYSAGLYGYTF
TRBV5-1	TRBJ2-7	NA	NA	TGCGCCAGCAGCTTGGCAGTAGCGGAGAGCCGGCAGTACTTC	CASSLAVAESRQYF
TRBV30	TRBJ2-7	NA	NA	TGTGCCTGGAGTGTTGGGGAAATCAACGAGCAGTACTTC	CAWSVGEINEQYF
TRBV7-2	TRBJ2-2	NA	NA	TGTGCCAGCAGCCGAAGCCCACCGGCGGGGGAGCTGTTTTTT	CASSRSPPAGELFF
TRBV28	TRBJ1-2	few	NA	TGTGCCAGGGGGGACAAATATGGCTACACCTTC	CARGDKYGYTF
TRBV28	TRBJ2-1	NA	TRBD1	TGTGCCAGCAGTTCCACGGGGACAGGGGCGACCAATGAGCAGTTCTTC	CASSSTGTGATNEQFF
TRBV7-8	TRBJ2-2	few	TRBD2	TGTGCCAGCAGCTTAGGGAGACTAGCGTCCGCCGGGGAGCTGTTTTTT	CASSLGRLASAGELFF
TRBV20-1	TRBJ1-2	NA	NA	TGCAGTGCTATACGGGGCTACACCTTC	CSAIRGYTF
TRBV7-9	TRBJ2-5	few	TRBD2	TGTGCCAGCAGCTCAAGACCCGTAGCGGGAAAGCGGGAGACCCAGTACTTC	CASSSRPVAGKRETQYF
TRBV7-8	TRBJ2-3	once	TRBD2	TGTGCCAGCAGCTTACTAGCGGGGAGGGGCGATTTT	CASSLLAGRGDF
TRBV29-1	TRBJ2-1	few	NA	TGCAGTTCAAACTTAGAACGCAATGAGCAGTTCTTC	CSSNLERNEQFF
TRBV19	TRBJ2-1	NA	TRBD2	TGTGCCAGTACTGGGACTAGCGGGAGCTCCTACAATGAGCAGTTCTTC	CASTGTSGSSYNEQFF
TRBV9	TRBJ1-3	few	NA	TGTGCCAGCAGCGTAGAGTCGGGACACGGTGCAGGAAACACCATATATTTT	CASSVESGHGAGNTIYF
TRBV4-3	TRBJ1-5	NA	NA	TGCGCCAGCAGCCAAGATTCGGTGCTGTCCAATCAGCCCCAGCATTTT	CASSQDSVLSNQPQHF
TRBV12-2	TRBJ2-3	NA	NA	TGTGCAAGTCGCGGCGGGACTAGCGGGAGGGCCCCAGCAGATACGCAGTATTTT	CASRGGTSGRAPADTQYF
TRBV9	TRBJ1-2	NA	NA	TGTGCCAGCAGCGCGGACGGATATGGCTACACCTTC	CASSADGYGYTF
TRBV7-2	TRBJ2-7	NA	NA	TGTGCCAGCAGCTCCCGGACTGCCTCCTACGAGCAGTACTTC	CASSSRTASYEQYF
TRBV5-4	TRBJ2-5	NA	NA	TGTGCCAGCAGGGCCAGTCAAGAGACCCAGTACTTC	CASRASQETQYF
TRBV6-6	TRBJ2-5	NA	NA	TGTGCCAGCAGATACTTCGGGTCCCAAGAGACCCAGTACTTC	CASRYFGSQETQYF
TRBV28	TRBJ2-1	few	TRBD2	TGTGCCAGCAGGGGAAGTAGCGGGAGTCAATGGTTCTTC	CASRGSSGSQWFF
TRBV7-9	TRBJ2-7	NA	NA	TGTGCCAGCAGCTTAGTCTCCCCCGAGCAGTACTTC	CASSLVSPEQYF
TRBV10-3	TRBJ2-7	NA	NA	TGTGCCATCAGTGGAGGATCATACGAGCAGTACTTC	CAISGGSYEQYF